The rows below give T cell receptor beta chains drawn from one sample of a study of T cell responses to AZD1222 COVID-19 vaccine. Profiled with immunoSEQ multiplex PCR; TCRdb holds only in-frame clones, not every one. This repertoire shows roughly 120,000 clones, 85% to 90% found once; its top ten account for approximately 15%. This specimen was peripheral blood, taken 28 days after the second AZD1222 dose. Source of these receptors: an adult who received the AZD1222 COVID-19 vaccine. The CDR3 runs from the conserved cysteine through the conserved F or W. D genes are given only for firm matches. Some rows have no size entry. The others give once, few or many, or a class for an expanded clone.

v_call	d_call	j_call	clone_size	cdr3_nt	cdr3_aa
TRBV5-3	-	TRBJ1-2	-	TGTGCCAGAAGCACAGACTTCTATGGCTACACCTTC	CARSTDFYGYTF
TRBV7-3	-	TRBJ1-1	few	TGTGCCAGCAGCTTGACTATGAACACTGAAGCTTTCTTT	CASSLTMNTEAFF
TRBV4-2	TRBD2	TRBJ2-7	-	TGTGCCAGCAGCCAAGAACTAGCGGGAGCCCTGTACTTC	CASSQELAGALYF
TRBV5-4	-	TRBJ2-3	once	TGTGCCAGCAGCTTGGAATACACAGATACGCAGTATTTT	CASSLEYTDTQYF
TRBV28	TRBD2	TRBJ2-5	-	TGTGCCAGCAGTCCGATTGGACTAGCGGCCCTCCAGACCCAGTACTTC	CASSPIGLAALQTQYF
TRBV24-1	TRBD1	TRBJ1-5	-	TGTGCCACCAGTGAAGCCAGGGGGGGCAATCAGCCCCAGCATTTT	CATSEARGGNQPQHF
TRBV4-1	TRBD2	TRBJ2-5	-	TGCGCCAGCAGCCCCAAACGGGGGGGCCCAGAGACCCAGTACTTC	CASSPKRGGPETQYF
TRBV29-1	-	TRBJ2-5	-	TGCAGCGGCCTGACCGGGGAGGCGGGGACCCAGTACTTC	CSGLTGEAGTQYF
TRBV12-5	-	TRBJ2-3	-	TGTGCTAGCGGGGTGGGTCAAGATACGCAGTATTTT	CASGVGQDTQYF
TRBV7-2	TRBD1	TRBJ2-7	-	TGTGCCAGCAGCTTGGACAGGCGGAGCTCCTACGAGCAGTACTTC	CASSLDRRSSYEQYF
TRBV19	-	TRBJ1-1	-	TGTGCCAGTAAGCGGAACACTGAAGCTTTCTTT	CASKRNTEAFF
TRBV25-1	-	TRBJ1-2	-	TGTGCCAGCAGTGACCCCGGACAGAGTACTAACTATGGCTACACCTTC	CASSDPGQSTNYGYTF
TRBV11-3	-	TRBJ1-1	-	TGTGCCAGCAGCTTAGTATGGGGGACTGAAGCTTTCTTT	CASSLVWGTEAFF
TRBV28	-	TRBJ2-7	once	TGTGCCAGCAGTTTATCAGCAGGGGATGCATACGAGCAGTACTTC	CASSLSAGDAYEQYF
TRBV12-3/TRBV12-4	-	TRBJ1-1	-	TGTGCCAGCAGTTTCCAGGGTCTTGAAGCTTTCTTT	CASSFQGLEAFF
TRBV6-5	-	TRBJ1-6	-	TGTGCCAGCACGTGGGGGGATTCACCCCTCCACTTT	CASTWGDSPLHF
TRBV7-8	-	TRBJ2-1	-	TGTGCCAGCAGCTCCCAGGGGGTCGGGGGCTACAATGAGCAGTTCTTC	CASSSQGVGGYNEQFF